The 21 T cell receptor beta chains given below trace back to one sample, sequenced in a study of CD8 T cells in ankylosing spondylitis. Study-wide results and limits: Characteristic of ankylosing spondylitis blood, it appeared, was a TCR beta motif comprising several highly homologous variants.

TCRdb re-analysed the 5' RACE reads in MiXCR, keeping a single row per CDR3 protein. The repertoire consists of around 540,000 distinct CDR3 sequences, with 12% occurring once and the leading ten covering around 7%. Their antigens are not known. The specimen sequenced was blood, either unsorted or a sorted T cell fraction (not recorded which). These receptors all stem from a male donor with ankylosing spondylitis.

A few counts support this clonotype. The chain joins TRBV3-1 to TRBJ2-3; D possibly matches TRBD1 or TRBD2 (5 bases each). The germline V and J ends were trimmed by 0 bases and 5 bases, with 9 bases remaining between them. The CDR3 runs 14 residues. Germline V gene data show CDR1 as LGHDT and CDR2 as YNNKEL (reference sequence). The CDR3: CASSQETGRDTQYF. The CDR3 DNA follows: TGTGCCAGCAGCCAAGAGACGGGGCGAGATACGCAGTATTTT.

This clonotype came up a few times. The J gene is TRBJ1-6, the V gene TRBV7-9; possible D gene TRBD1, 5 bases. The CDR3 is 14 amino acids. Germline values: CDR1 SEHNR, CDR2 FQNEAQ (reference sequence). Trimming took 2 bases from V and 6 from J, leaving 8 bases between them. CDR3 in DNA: TGTGCCAGCAGCTTAAGGGGAGTTAATTCACCCCTCCACTTT. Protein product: CASSLRGVNSPLHF. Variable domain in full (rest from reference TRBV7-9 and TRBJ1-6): DTGVSQNPRHKITKRGQNVTFRCDPISEHNRLYWYRQTLGQGPEFLTYFQNEAQLEKSRLLSDRFSAERPKGSFSTLEIQRTEQGDSAMYLCASSLRGVNSPLHFGNGTRLTVT.

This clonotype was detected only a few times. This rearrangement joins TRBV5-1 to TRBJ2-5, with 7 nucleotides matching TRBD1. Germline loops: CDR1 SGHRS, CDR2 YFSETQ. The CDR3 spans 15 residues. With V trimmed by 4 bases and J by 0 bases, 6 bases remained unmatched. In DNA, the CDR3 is TGCGCCAGCAGCACAGGGACAGCCAACCAAGAGACCCAGTACTTC. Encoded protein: CASSTGTANQETQYF.

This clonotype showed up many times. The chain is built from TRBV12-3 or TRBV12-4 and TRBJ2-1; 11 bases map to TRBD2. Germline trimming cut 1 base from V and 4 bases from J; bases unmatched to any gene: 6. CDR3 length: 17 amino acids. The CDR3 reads CASSLGLGLAEYNEQFF. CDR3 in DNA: TGTGCCAGCAGTTTAGGCCTGGGACTAGCGGAATACAATGAGCAGTTCTTC.

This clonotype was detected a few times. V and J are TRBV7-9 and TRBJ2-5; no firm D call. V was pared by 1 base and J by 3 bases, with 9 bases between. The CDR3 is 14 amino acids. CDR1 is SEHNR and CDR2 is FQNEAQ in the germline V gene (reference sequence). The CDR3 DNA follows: TGTGCCAGCAGCTTAGGGGTTCTAGAAGAGACCCAGTACTTC. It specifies CASSLGVLEETQYF.

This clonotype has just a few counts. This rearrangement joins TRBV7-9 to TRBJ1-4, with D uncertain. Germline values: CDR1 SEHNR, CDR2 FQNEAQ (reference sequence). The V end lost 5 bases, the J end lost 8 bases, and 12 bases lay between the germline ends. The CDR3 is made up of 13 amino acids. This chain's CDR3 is CASSIHLEEKLFF. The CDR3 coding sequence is TGTGCCAGCAGCATTCACCTTGAGGAAAAACTGTTTTTT.

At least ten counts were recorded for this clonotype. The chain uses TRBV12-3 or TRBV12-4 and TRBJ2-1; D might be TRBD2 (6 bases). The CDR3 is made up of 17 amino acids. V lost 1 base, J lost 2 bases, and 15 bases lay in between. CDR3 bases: TGTGCCAGCAGTTTAGACCCGTGGGGGGAAACCTACAATGAGCAGTTCTTC. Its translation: CASSLDPWGETYNEQFF.

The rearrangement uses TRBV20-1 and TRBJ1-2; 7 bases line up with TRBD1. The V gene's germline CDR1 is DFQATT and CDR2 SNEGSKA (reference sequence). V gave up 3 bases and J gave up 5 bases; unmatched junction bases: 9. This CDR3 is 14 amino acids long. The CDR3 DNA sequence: TGCAGTGCTAGGACCCCTCCAGGGGGGTATGGCTACACCTTC. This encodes CSARTPPGGYGYTF.

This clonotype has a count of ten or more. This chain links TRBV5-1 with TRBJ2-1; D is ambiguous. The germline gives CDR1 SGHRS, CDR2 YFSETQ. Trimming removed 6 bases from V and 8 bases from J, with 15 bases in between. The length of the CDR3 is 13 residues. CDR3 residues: CASNRPPGDEQFF. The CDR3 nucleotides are TGCGCCAGCAACCGGCCCCCTGGGGATGAGCAGTTCTTC.

The CDR3 DNA is TGTGCCTCAGGCGGGAGCCATGAGCAGTTCTTC. It specifies CASGGSHEQFF. The chain recombines TRBV12-3 or TRBV12-4 with TRBJ2-1; TRBD2 matches 7 bases. The CDR3 extends over 11 amino acids. V shed 11 bases and J 8 bases; nucleotides not matched to a gene: 6.

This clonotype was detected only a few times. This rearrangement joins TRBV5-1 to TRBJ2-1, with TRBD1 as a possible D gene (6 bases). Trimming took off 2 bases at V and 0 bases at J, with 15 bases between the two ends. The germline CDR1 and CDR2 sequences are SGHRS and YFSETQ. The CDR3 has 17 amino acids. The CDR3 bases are TGCGCCAGCAGCTTCGTCGACAGGCTGAGCTCCTACAATGAGCAGTTCTTC. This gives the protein CASSFVDRLSSYNEQFF.

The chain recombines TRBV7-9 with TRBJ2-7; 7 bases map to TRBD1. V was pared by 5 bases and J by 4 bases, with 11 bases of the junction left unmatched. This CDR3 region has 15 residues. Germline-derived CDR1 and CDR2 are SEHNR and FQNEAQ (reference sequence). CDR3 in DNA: TGTGCCAGCAGCCCAGTCGACAGGGTTGTATACGAGCAGTACGTC. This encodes CASSPVDRVVYEQYV.

CDR3 protein: CSVAGTASSYEQYF. CDR3 bases: TGCAGCGTAGCCGGGACAGCGAGCTCCTACGAGCAGTACTTC. The chain joins TRBV29-1 to TRBJ2-7; TRBD1 agrees at 7 bases. The length of the CDR3 is 14 residues. After removal of 6 bases from V and 0 bases from J, the junction contained 8 bases not matched to a gene. Germline-derived CDR1 and CDR2 are SQVTM and ANQGSEA.

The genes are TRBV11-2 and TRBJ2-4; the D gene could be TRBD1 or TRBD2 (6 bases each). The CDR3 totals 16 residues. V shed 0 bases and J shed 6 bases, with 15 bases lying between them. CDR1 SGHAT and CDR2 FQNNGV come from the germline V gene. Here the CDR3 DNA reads TGTGCCAGCAGCTTAGATCCTTCGGGGGCACGAAACATTCAGTACTTC. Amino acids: CASSLDPSGARNIQYF.

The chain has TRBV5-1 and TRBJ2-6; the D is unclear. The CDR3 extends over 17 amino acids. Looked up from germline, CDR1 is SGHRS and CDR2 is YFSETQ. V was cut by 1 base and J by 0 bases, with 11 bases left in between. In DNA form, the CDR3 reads TGCGCCAGCAGCTTGTTTGAGAGAGGCTCTGGGGCCAACGTCCTGACTTTC. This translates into CASSLFERGSGANVLTF.

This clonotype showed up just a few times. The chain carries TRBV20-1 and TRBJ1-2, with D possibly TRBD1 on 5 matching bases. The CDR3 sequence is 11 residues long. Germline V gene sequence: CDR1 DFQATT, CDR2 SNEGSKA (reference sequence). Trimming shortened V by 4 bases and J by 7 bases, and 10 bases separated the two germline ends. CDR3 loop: CSATTVPGYTF. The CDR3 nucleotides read TGCAGTGCTACGACAGTTCCTGGCTACACCTTC.

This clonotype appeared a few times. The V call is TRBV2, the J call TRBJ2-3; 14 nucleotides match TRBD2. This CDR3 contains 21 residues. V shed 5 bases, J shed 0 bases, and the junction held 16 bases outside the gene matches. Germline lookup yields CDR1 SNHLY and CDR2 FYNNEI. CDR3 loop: CASSMWRTGTSGGLSTDTQYF. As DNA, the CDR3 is TGTGCCAGCAGTATGTGGAGAACCGGGACTAGCGGGGGCCTGAGCACAGATACGCAGTATTTT.

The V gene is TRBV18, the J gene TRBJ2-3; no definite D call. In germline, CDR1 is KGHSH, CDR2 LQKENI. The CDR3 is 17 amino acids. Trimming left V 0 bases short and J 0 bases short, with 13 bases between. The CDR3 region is CASSPPNPGPSTDTQYF. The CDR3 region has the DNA TGTGCCAGCTCACCACCGAACCCAGGCCCTAGCACAGATACGCAGTATTTT.

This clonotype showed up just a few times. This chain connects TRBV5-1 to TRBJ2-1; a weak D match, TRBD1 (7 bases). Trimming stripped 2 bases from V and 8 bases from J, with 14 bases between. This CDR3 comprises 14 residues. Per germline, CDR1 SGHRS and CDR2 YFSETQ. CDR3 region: CASSFGGGADEQFF. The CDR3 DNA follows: TGCGCCAGCAGCTTTGGAGGGGGCGCAGATGAGCAGTTCTTC.

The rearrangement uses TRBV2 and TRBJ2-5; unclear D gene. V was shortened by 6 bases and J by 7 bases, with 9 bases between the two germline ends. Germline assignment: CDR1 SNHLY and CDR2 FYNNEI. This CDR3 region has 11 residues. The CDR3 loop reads CASRISGTQYF. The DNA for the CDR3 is TGTGCCAGCAGAATCTCAGGGACCCAGTACTTC.

The CDR3 sequence: CASSLDQGFQETQYF. Written as DNA, the CDR3 is TGCGCCAGCAGCTTGGACCAGGGGTTCCAAGAGACCCAGTACTTC. The chain is built from TRBV5-1 and TRBJ2-5, with D possibly TRBD1 on 6 matching bases. The CDR3 is 15 amino acids. Germline values: CDR1 SGHRS, CDR2 YFSETQ. V gave up 0 bases and J gave up 1 base, with 10 bases separating them.